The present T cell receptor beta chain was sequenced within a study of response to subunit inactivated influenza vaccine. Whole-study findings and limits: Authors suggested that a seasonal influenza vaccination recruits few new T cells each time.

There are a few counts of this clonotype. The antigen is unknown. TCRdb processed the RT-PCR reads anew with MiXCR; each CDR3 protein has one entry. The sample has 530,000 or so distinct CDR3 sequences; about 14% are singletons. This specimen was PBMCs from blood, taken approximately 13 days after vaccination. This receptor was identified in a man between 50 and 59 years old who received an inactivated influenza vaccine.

Here the CDR3 DNA reads TGCAGTGCCCCCACGGGGCAGAAAAGCACAGATACGCAGTATTTT. This sequence encodes CSAPTGQKSTDTQYF. V gene TRBV20-1 combines with J gene TRBJ2-3; the D gene could be TRBD1 or TRBD2 (5 bases each). V gave up 6 bases and J gave up 0 bases, with 16 bases separating them. Germline CDR1 DFQATT, CDR2 SNEGSKA (reference sequence). The CDR3 runs to 15 residues.